Each of the 18 T cell receptor beta chains below was sequenced from the same sample in a study of blood T cell repertoires in COVID-19 (dated by TCRdb to the early 2020s). Libraries were built with the immunoSEQ multiplex PCR assay. TCRdb stores this immuneACCESS table with in-frame sequences only. Part of the clones is absent; in the studies checked, under half of the shortfall reflects unresolved V genes, and no reason is known for the rest. This sample holds about 210,000 clones; approximately 84% were observed only once. The top ten clones comprise 7.6% of the sample. The sequencing sample was made of peripheral blood. The receptor source for this set is a woman aged 45 to 65 with active or convalescent COVID-19.

CDR3: CASGDSGAGQPQHF. In DNA, the CDR3 is TGTGCCAGCGGAGACAGCGGAGCGGGTCAGCCCCAGCATTTT. The J gene is TRBJ1-5, the V gene TRBV28, with D maybe TRBD1 (5 bases). In germline, CDR1 is MDHEN, CDR2 SYDVKM. The CDR3 contains 14 residues. V shed 8 bases and J shed 6 bases, with 17 bases lying between them.

On this clone: The same CDR3 arises from other DNA sequences in this sample as well. The chain is built from TRBV28 and TRBJ1-5; 7 bases fit TRBD1. This CDR3 has 14 amino acids. CDR1 is MDHEN and CDR2 is SYDVKM in the germline V gene. Trimming removed 5 bases from V and 4 bases from J; junction bases left unmatched: 5. The CDR3 bases are TGTGCCAGCAGTAGACAGGGCTCTAATCAGCCCCAGCATTTT. This gives the protein CASSRQGSNQPQHF.

The CDR3 region has the DNA TGTGCCAGCAGTGAAACAGGGATAGATGCTTTCTTT. As protein: CASSETGIDAFF. The chain links TRBV2 to TRBJ1-1; tentative D call: TRBD1 (6 bases). V lost 2 bases and J lost 11, with 12 bases in between. Germline CDR1 and CDR2: SNHLY and FYNNEI. This CDR3 contains 12 residues.

This chain joins TRBV18 and TRBJ1-3, with 9 positions matching TRBD1. Germline CDR1 and CDR2: KGHSH and LQKENI. The trim removed 1 base at V and 0 bases at J, leaving 1 base unmatched. This CDR3 comprises 16 residues. The CDR3 nucleotides read TGTGCCAGCTCACCACGGACAGGGGACTCTGGAAACACCATATATTTT. Protein product: CASSPRTGDSGNTIYF.

CDR3 nucleotides: TGCGCCAGCAGCTGGGGGACAGGGGACTACGAGCAGTACTTC. Translation gives CASSWGTGDYEQYF. The chain joins TRBV5-1 to TRBJ2-7; TRBD1 matches 10 bases. This CDR3 region has 14 residues. Germline CDR1 is SGHRS and CDR2 is YFSETQ. Trimming at V came to 3 bases and at J to 3 bases, leaving 3 bases not matched to a gene.

This clone was counted between two and nine times. This rearrangement joins TRBV5-1 to TRBJ2-5, with 7 bases identical to TRBD2. Germline V gene lookup returns CDR1 SGHRS and CDR2 YFSETQ. V lost 2 bases and J lost 5; bases outside the gene matches: 6. The CDR3 has 14 residues. In DNA, the CDR3 is TGCGCCAGCAGCTTAGGGAGGGCCAGCGAGACCCAGTACTTC. It is translated as CASSLGRASETQYF.

The rearrangement joins TRBV5-1 to TRBJ2-3, with 9 nucleotides matching TRBD2. J gave up 5 bases and V 4 bases, and 5 bases lay outside the gene matches. Germline CDR1 is SGHRS and CDR2 is YFSETQ. CDR3 length: 14 residues. The CDR3 DNA reads as TGCGCCAGCAGCCATGGACTAGCGCGAGATACGCAGTATTTT. Translating it yields CASSHGLARDTQYF.

The chain employs TRBV11-2 and TRBJ1-3; D unresolved. There are 12 residues in the CDR3. V lost 5 bases, J lost 4 bases, and 6 bases lay in between. From germline, CDR1 is SGHAT and CDR2 FQNNGV. For the CDR3, the DNA is TGTGCCAGCAGCCTATTCGGAAACACCATATATTTT. As protein: CASSLFGNTIYF.

Here the CDR3 DNA reads TGTGCCAGCAGTGAAGCTTGGCAGAGCAATCAGCCCCAGCATTTT. Its protein product is CASSEAWQSNQPQHF. The genes are TRBV2 and TRBJ1-5; D uncertain. The CDR3 is 15 amino acids. Trimming removed 0 bases from V and 1 base from J, with 7 bases in between. The V gene's germline CDR1 is SNHLY and CDR2 FYNNEI.

This clone appeared a single time. The J gene is TRBJ2-3, the V gene TRBV19; 12 positions match TRBD2. The trim removed 6 bases at V and 5 bases at J, leaving 12 bases unmatched. The germline gives CDR1 LNHDA, CDR2 SQIVND (reference sequence). This CDR3 comprises 17 residues. CDR3 amino acids: CASRPLAGGNQGDTQYF. CDR3 in DNA: TGTGCCAGTAGGCCACTAGCGGGGGGAAATCAGGGAGATACGCAGTATTTT.

This sequence joins TRBV3-1 (or the pseudogene TRBV3-2) and TRBJ1-3; possibly TRBD1 for D (5 bases). The CDR3 contains 15 residues. Trimming removed 4 bases from V and 0 bases from J, with 10 bases in between. Germline V CDR1 and CDR2: LGHDT, YNNKEL (reference sequence). The CDR3 sequence is CASSLSRVSGNTIYF. The CDR3 nucleotides read TGTGCCAGCAGCCTATCCAGGGTCTCTGGAAACACCATATATTTT.

This chain links TRBV28 with TRBJ1-2; 8 bases map to TRBD1. The CDR3 consists of 15 residues. V lost 3 bases and J lost 7; bases outside the gene matches: 10. Germline CDR1 reads MDHEN; CDR2 reads SYDVKM. In DNA form, the CDR3 reads TGTGCCAGCAGTTTGGTACTCAGGGGGCAAGGTGGCTACACCTTC. This encodes CASSLVLRGQGGYTF.

V is TRBV6-6 and J is TRBJ2-7; the match to TRBD2 covers 8 bases. V shed 4 bases, J shed 2 bases, and the junction held 4 bases outside the gene matches. CDR1 and CDR2 (germline): MNHNY, SVGAGI (reference sequence). The CDR3 extends over 14 amino acids. The CDR3 coding sequence is TGTGCCAGCAGTTTTGGGGGACTAGCCTACGAGCAGTACGTC. Protein product: CASSFGGLAYEQYV.

V gene TRBV24-1 combines with J gene TRBJ1-5; 10 nucleotides agree with TRBD1. The CDR3 is 15 amino acids. The germline gives CDR1 KGHDR, CDR2 SFDVKD. V shed 6 bases, J shed 3 bases, and the junction held 4 bases outside the gene matches. CDR3 coding DNA: TGTGCCACCAGTTTGACAGGGGGCAACAATCAGCCCCAGCATTTT. Its translation: CATSLTGGNNQPQHF.

This clone was found once. V is TRBV4-2 and J is TRBJ1-2, with D possibly TRBD1 on 6 matching bases. V lost 0 bases to trimming and J lost 3 bases, with 14 bases between them. CDR3 length: 16 residues. CDR1 is LGHNA, CDR2 YNFKEQ, per germline. Here the CDR3 DNA reads TGTGCCAGCAGCCAAGAGCTTAACCAGGGGCACTATGGCTACACCTTC. Protein sequence: CASSQELNQGHYGYTF.

V gene TRBV28 combines with J gene TRBJ1-5, with TRBD1 matching over 8 bases. From germline, CDR1 is MDHEN and CDR2 SYDVKM. V lost 1 base, J lost 7 bases, and 12 bases stayed unmatched. The CDR3 consists of 17 residues. This CDR3 is CASSLSGRTGRRQPQHF. Written as DNA, the CDR3 is TGTGCCAGCAGTTTATCGGGCCGGACAGGGCGGCGACAGCCCCAGCATTTT.

This clone was picked up a small number of times. The chain couples TRBV18 to TRBJ1-3, with TRBD1 matching over 7 bases. V was clipped by 0 bases and J by 0 bases; unmatched bases: 2. Germline V CDR1 and CDR2: KGHSH, LQKENI. The CDR3 consists of 16 residues. In nucleotides, the CDR3 is TGTGCCAGCTCACCACCGACAGGGAGCTCTGGAAACACCATATATTTT. It yields the protein CASSPPTGSSGNTIYF. Complete variable domain (other parts from reference TRBV18 and TRBJ1-3): NAGVMQNPRHLVRRRGQEARLRCSPMKGHSHVYWYRQLPEEGLKFMVYLQKENIIDESGMPKERFSAEFPKEGPSILRIQQVVRGDSAAYFCASSPPTGSSGNTIYFGEGSWLTVV.

The chain couples TRBV28 to TRBJ1-1; 7 bases match TRBD1. Germline trimming cut 11 bases from V and 3 bases from J; bases unmatched to any gene: 9. CDR3 length: 13 amino acids. Germline values: CDR1 MDHEN, CDR2 SYDVKM. In DNA form, the CDR3 reads TGTGCCGGTAGACAGGGTGGTCACACTGAAGCTTTCTTT. As protein: CAGRQGGHTEAFF.